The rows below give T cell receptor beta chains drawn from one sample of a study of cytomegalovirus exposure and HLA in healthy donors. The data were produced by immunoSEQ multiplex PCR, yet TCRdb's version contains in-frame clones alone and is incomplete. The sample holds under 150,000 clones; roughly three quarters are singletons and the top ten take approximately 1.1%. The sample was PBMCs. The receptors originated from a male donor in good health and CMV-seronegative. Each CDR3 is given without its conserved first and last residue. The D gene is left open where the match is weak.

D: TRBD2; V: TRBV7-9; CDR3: ASSLAGGENEQF
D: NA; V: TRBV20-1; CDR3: SAQGNTEAF
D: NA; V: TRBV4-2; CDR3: ASSQVVAQGTYEQY
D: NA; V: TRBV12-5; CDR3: ASGLLLARATDTQY
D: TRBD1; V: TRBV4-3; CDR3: ASSQGQGANEKLF
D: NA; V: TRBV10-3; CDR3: AIRTDWDQPQH
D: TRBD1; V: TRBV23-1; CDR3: ASSQSRDSSYEQY
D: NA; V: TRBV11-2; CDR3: ASTPDRVPEAF
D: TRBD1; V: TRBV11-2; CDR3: ASSLEGTGIGELF
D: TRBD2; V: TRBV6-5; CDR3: ASSYGGGTDEQY